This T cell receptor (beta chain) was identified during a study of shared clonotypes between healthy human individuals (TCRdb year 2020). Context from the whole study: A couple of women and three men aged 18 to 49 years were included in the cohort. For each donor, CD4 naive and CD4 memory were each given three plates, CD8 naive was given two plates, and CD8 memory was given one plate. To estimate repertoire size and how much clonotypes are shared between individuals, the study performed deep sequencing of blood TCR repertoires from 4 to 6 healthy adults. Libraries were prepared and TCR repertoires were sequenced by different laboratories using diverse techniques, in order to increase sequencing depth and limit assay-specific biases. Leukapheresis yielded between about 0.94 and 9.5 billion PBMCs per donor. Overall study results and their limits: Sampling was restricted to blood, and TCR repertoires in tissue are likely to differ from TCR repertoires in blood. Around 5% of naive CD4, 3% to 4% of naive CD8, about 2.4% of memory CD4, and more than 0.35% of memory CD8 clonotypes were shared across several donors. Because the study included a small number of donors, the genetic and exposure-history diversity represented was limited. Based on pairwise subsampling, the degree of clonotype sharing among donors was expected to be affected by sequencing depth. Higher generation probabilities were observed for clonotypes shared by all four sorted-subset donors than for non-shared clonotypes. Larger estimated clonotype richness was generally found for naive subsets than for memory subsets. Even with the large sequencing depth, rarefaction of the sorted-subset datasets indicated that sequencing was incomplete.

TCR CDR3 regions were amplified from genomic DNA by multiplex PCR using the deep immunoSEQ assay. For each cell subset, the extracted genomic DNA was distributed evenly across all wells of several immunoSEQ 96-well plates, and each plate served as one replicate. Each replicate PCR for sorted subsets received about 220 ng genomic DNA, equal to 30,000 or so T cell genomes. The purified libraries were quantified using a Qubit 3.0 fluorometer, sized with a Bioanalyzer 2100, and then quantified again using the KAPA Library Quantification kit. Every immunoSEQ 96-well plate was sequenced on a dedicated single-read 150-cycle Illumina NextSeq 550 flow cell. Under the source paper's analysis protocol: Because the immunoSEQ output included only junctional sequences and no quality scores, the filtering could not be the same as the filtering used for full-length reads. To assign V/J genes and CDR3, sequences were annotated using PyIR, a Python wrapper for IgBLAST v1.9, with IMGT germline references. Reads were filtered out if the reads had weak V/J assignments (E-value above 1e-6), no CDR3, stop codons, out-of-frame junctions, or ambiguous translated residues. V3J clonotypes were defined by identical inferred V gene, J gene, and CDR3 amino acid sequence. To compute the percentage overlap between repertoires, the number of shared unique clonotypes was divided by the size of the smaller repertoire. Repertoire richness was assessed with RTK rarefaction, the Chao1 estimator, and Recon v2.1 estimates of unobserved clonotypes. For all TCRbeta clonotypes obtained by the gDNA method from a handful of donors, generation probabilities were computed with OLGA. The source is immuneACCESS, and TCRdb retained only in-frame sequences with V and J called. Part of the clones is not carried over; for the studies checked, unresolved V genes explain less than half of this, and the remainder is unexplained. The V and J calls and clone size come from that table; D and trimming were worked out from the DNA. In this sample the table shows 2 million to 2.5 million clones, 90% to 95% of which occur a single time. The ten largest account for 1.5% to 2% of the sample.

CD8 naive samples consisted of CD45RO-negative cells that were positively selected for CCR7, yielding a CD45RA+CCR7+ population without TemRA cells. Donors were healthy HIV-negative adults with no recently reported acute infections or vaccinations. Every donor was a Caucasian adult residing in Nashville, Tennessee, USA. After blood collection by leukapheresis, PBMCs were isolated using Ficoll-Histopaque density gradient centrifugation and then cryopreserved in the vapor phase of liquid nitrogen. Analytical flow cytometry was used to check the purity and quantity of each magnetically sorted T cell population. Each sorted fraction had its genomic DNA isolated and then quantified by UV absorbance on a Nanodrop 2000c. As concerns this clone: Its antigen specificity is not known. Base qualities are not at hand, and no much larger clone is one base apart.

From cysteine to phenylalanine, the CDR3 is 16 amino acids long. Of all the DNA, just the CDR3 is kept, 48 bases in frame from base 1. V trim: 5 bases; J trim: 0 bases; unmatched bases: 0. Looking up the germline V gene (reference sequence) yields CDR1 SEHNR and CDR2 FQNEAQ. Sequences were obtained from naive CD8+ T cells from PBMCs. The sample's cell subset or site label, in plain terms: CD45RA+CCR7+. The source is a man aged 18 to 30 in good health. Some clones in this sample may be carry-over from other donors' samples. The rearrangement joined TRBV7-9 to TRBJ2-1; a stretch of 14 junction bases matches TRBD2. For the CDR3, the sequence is CASSGTSGSSYNEQFF. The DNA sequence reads TGTGCCAGCAGCGGGACTAGCGGGAGCTCCTACAATGAGCAGTTCTTC.